This T cell receptor (beta chain) was observed in a study of T cell repertoires in cytomegalovirus infection. On the study more broadly: The public TCR beta signatures pointed to both CMV infection and matching HLA type.

In TCRdb, the reads were re-called with MiXCR into one record per CDR3 protein. The sample has hundreds of thousands of distinct CDR3 sequences; 17% are singletons. The CDR3 has 14 amino acids. Trimming shortened V by 1 base and J by 2 bases, and 6 bases separated the two germline ends. This clonotype was observed at least ten times. The J gene is TRBJ1-3, the V gene TRBV12-3 or TRBV12-4; D is uncertain. The sequenced sample consisted of PBMCs. The sequence came from a human donor in good health (CMV status not recorded). Some clones in this sample may be carry-over from other donors' samples. CDR3 sequence reads: CASSLGLAGNTIYF. In nucleotides, the CDR3 is TGTGCCAGCAGTTTAGGACTCGCTGGAAACACCATATATTTT.